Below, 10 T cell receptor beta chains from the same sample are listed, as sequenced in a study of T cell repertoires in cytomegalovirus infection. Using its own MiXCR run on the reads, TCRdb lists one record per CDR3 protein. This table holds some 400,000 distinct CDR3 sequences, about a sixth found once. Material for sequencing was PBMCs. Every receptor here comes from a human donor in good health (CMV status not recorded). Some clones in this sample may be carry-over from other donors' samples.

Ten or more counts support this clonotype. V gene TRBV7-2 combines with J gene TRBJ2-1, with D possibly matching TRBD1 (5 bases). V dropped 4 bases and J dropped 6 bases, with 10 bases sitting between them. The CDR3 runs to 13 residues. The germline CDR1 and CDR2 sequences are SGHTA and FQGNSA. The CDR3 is CASSSDRFNEQFF. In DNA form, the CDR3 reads TGTGCCAGCAGCTCCGACAGATTCAATGAGCAGTTCTTC.

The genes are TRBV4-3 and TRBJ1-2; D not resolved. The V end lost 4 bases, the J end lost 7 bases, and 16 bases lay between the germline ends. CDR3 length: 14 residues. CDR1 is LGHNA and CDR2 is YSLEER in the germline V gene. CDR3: CASSPDTSRAGYTF. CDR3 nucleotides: TGCGCCAGCAGCCCTGACACCTCGCGAGCTGGCTACACCTTC.

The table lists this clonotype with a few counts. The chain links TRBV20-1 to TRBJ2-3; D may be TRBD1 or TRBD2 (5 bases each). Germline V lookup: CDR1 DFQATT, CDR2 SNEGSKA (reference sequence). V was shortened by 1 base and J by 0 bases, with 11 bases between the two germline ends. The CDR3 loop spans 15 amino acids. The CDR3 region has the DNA TGCAGTGCTAGAGTCGGGACGGCAAGCACAGATACGCAGTATTTT. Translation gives CSARVGTASTDTQYF.

CDR3 in amino acids: CATSSQRTGAGYGYTF. The CDR3 DNA is TGTGCCACCAGCAGCCAAAGGACAGGGGCGGGCTATGGCTACACCTTC. V gene TRBV15 combines with J gene TRBJ1-2; 9 bases map to TRBD1. The junction had 9 bases not matched to a gene; V was cut back by 3 bases and J by 4 bases. Germline CDR1 and CDR2: LNHNV and YYDKDF (reference sequence). The CDR3 has 16 amino acids.

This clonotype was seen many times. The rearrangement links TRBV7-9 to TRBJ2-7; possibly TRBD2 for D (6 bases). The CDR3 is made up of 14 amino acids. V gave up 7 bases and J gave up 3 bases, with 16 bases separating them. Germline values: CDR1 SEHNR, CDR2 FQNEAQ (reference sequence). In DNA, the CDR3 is TGTGCCAGCACCCCCCGGGGGATGGGCTACGAGCAGTACTTC. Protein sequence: CASTPRGMGYEQYF.

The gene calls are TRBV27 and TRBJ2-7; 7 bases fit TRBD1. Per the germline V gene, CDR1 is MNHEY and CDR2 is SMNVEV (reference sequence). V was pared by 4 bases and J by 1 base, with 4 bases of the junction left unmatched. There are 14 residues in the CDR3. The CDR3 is CASSWGRGSYEQYF. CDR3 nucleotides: TGTGCCAGCAGTTGGGGCAGGGGGTCCTACGAGCAGTACTTC.

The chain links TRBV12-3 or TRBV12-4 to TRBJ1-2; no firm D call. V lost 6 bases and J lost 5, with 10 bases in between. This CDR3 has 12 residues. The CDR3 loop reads CASRQTPYGYTF. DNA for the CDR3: TGTGCCAGCAGACAGACACCGTATGGCTACACCTTC.

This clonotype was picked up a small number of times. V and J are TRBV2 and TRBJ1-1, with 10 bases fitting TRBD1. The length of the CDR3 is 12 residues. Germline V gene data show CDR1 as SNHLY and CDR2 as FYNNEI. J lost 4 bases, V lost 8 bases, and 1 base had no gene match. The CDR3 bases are TGTGCCAGCGGACAGGGGGGCACTGAAGCTTTCTTT. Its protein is CASGQGGTEAFF.

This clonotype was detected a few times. The CDR3 DNA reads TGTGCCAGCAGCTCCCAAGGGCTAGCGAGTTTCCAAGAGACCCAGTACTTC. Amino acid sequence: CASSSQGLASFQETQYF. The gene calls are TRBV7-6 and TRBJ2-5; D possibly corresponds to TRBD2 (6 bases). The V and J ends lost 4 bases and 1 base respectively, with 19 bases between them. There are 17 residues in the CDR3. The germline V gene has CDR1 SGHVS and CDR2 FNYEAQ.

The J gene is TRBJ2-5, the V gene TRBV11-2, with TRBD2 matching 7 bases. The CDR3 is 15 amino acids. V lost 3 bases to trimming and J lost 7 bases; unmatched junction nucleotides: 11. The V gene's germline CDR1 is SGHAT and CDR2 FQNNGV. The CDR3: CASSFRGEGTGTQYF. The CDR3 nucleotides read TGTGCCAGCAGCTTCCGGGGGGAGGGCACCGGGACCCAGTACTTC.